The 8 T cell receptor beta chains below come from one sample, sequenced in a study of blood T cell repertoires in COVID-19. The protocol was immunoSEQ multiplex PCR, while the TCRdb copy is restricted to in-frame clones and leaves out a portion. The sample includes some 60,000 clones, about 91% seen only once; the top ten take around 5%. Material: peripheral blood. Receptors were obtained from a man in his 60s with acute or convalescent COVID-19.

A note on this clone: This CDR3 is also generated by other DNA sequences in the sample. The chain couples TRBV9 to TRBJ2-7; 7 bases are shared with TRBD2. Losses at the gene ends were 0 bases for V and 3 bases for J; bases not matched to a gene: 3. This CDR3 comprises 14 residues. Germline V gene data show CDR1 as SGDLS and CDR2 as YYNGEE. CDR3 sequence: CASSVGGRGYEQYF. CDR3 coding DNA: TGTGCCAGCAGCGTAGGCGGGAGAGGCTACGAGCAGTACTTC.

DNA of the CDR3: TGTGCCAGCAGCTTCTGGGGGGGCCACGAGCAGTACTTC. Its protein is CASSFWGGHEQYF. The chain is built from TRBV7-3 and TRBJ2-7; a weak D match, TRBD2 (7 bases). Germline V gene data show CDR1 as SGHTA and CDR2 as FQGTGA. V was cut by 3 bases and J by 5 bases, with 11 bases left in between. The CDR3 has 13 residues.

The rearrangement joins TRBV9 to TRBJ2-7; D not resolved. Trimming removed 2 bases from V and 6 bases from J, with 9 bases in between. Per the germline V gene, CDR1 is SGDLS and CDR2 is YYNGEE. The CDR3 extends over 12 amino acids. The CDR3 loop reads CASSVAVGEQYF. The CDR3 nucleotides are TGTGCCAGCAGCGTTGCGGTGGGCGAGCAGTACTTC.

V is TRBV28 and J is TRBJ1-1; D gene ambiguous. The CDR3 is made up of 12 amino acids. The V and J ends lost 7 bases and 7 bases respectively, with 13 bases between them. Germline CDR1 is MDHEN and CDR2 is SYDVKM. The CDR3 sequence: CASTGVVFEAFF. CDR3 DNA: TGTGCCAGCACCGGAGTGGTGTTTGAAGCTTTCTTT.

The rearrangement uses TRBV5-1 and TRBJ1-4, with 7 bases lining up with TRBD1. Per germline, CDR1 SGHRS and CDR2 YFSETQ. This CDR3 spans 15 amino acids. J gave up 5 bases and V 3 bases, and 7 bases lay outside the gene matches. The CDR3 region is CASSSTGTENEKLFF. In nucleotides, the CDR3 is TGCGCCAGCAGCTCGACCGGGACAGAAAATGAAAAACTGTTTTTT.

This rearrangement joins TRBV18 to TRBJ1-4; D unclear. The germline gives CDR1 KGHSH, CDR2 LQKENI. The CDR3 is 15 residues long. V was shortened by 0 bases and J by 7 bases, with 12 bases between the two germline ends. CDR3 loop: CASSPPVRVGEKLFF. In nucleotides, the CDR3 is TGTGCCAGCTCACCACCGGTCCGGGTTGGTGAAAAACTGTTTTTT.

The chain links TRBV18 to TRBJ2-2, with a tentative D call TRBD1 (6 bases). Germline CDR1 is KGHSH and CDR2 is LQKENI. V was shortened by 1 base and J by 5 bases, with 11 bases between the two germline ends. The CDR3 has 15 amino acids. The CDR3 region is CASSPLGHPTGELFF. Written as DNA, the CDR3 is TGTGCCAGCTCACCACTGGGACACCCTACCGGGGAGCTGTTTTTT.

The rearrangement links TRBV6-6 to TRBJ2-3; D is uncertain. In germline, CDR1 is MNHNY, CDR2 SVGAGI (reference sequence). V lost 5 bases, J lost 4 bases, and 22 bases lay in between. The CDR3 is 17 residues long. The CDR3 DNA is TGTGCCAGCAGTCCCGACCGAGGCCGGTTTGGATCAGATACGCAGTATTTT. Translating it yields CASSPDRGRFGSDTQYF.